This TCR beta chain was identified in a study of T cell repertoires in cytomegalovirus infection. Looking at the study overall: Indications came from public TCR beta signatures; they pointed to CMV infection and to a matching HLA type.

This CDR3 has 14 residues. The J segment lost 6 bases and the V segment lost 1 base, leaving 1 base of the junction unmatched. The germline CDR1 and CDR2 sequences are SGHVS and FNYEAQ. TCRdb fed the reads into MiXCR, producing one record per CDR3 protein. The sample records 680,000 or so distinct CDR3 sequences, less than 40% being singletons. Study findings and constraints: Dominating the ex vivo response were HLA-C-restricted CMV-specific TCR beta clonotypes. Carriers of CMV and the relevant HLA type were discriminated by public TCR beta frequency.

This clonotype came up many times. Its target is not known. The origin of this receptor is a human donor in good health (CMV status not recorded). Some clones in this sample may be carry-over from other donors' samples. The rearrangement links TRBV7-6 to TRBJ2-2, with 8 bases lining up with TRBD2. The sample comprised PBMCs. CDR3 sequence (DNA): TGTGCCAGCAGCTTAGTCGGGGGGGCCGGGGAGCTGTTTTTT. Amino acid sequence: CASSLVGGAGELFF.